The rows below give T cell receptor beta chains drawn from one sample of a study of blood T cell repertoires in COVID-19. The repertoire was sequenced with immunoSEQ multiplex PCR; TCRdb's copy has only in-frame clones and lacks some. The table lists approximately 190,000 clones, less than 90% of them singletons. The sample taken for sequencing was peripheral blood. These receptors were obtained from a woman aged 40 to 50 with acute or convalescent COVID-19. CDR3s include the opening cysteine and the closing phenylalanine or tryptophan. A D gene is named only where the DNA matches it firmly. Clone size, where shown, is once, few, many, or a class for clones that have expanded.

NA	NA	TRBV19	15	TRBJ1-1	TGTGCCAGTAGCCGGCGGGGGCAGGCGATCAGAGAAGCTTTCTTT	CASSRRGQAIREAFF
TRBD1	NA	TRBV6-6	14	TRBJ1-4	TGTGCCAGCAGGGACAGGGCAACTAATGAAAAACTGTTTTTT	CASRDRATNEKLFF
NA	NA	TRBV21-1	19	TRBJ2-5	TGTGCCAGCAGCAGGTCAAATACTAGCGGGAGGGCGGGGCAGGAGACCCAGTACTTC	CASSRSNTSGRAGQETQYF
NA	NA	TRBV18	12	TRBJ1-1	TGTGCCAGCTCACCACTCGAGGCTCAGGCTTTCTTT	CASSPLEAQAFF
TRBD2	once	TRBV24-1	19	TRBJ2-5	TGTGCCACCGCCAGCTCAGTGCTTATGGGCGCGGGGGGGCGAGAGACCCAGTACTTC	CATASSVLMGAGGRETQYF
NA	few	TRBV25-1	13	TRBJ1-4	TGTGCCAGCCACGCAGCTAGAAATGAAAAACTGTTTTTT	CASHAARNEKLFF
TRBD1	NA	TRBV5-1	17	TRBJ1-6	TGCGCCAGCAGCGGGGGGACAGGGTCCGCAGCAGGCTCACCCCTCCACTTT	CASSGGTGSAAGSPLHF
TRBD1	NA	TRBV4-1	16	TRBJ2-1	TGCGCCAGCAGCCAAGATCCCGGACAGGGGGCAAATGAGCAGTTCTTC	CASSQDPGQGANEQFF
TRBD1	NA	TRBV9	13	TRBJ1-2	TGTGCCAGCAGCAAATCAGGGGGCTATGGCTACACCTTC	CASSKSGGYGYTF
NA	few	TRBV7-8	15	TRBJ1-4	TGTGCCAGCACTTCGTTGGCGAACAGCAAAGAAAAACTGTTTTTT	CASTSLANSKEKLFF
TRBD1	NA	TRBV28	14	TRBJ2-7	TGTGCCAGCAGTTTGTGGGACAGGGGGTTCGAGCAGTACTTC	CASSLWDRGFEQYF
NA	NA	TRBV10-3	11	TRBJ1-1	TGTGCCATTAGAGAGAACACTGAAGCTTTCTTT	CAIRENTEAFF
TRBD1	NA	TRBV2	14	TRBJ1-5	TGTGCCAGCAGTCCCGGGACAGGGATACAGCCCCAGCATTTT	CASSPGTGIQPQHF
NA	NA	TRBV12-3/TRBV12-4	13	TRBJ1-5	TGTGCCAGCAGTTGGGGGACACCCGAGTCCCAGCATTTT	CASSWGTPESQHF
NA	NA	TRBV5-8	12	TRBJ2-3	TGTGCCAGCAGCCGCTACACAGATACGCAGTATTTT	CASSRYTDTQYF
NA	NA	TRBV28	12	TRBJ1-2	TGTGCCAGCAGCTCGTGGGCTAATGGCTACACCTTC	CASSSWANGYTF
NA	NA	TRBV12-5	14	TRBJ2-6	TGTGCTAGTGGATCAGGGTTTGGGGCCAACGTCCTGACTTTC	CASGSGFGANVLTF
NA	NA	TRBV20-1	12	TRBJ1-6	TGCAGTGCTAGTAGTCACCGACTACCCCTCCACTTT	CSASSHRLPLHF
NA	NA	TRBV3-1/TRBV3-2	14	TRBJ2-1	TGTGCCAGCAGCCAAGCAACGCGGGGCGATGAGCAGTTCTTC	CASSQATRGDEQFF
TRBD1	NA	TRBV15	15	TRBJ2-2	TGTGCCACCAGCGGAACGACAGGGGGCACCGGGGAGCTGTTTTTT	CATSGTTGGTGELFF
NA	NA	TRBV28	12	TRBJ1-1	TGTGCCAGCAGTTTAGGAGGGGCAATCGCTTTCTTT	CASSLGGAIAFF
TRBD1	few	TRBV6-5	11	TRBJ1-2	TGTGCCAGCAGTTTGGGGACAGCTTACACCTTC	CASSLGTAYTF
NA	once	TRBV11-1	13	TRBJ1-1	TGTGCCAGCAGCTTAGATAGTTCCACTGAAGCTTTCTTT	CASSLDSSTEAFF